Included here is one TCR beta chain sequence, with context. The antigen this receptor binds is unknown. No clone much larger than this one lies a single base away; base qualities are absent. V is trimmed back by 4 bases and J by 10 bases, and the junction contains 16 bases that no gene match accounts for. Per the germline V gene (reference sequence), LGHDT is the CDR1 and YNNKEL is the CDR2. From its cysteine to its phenylalanine, the CDR3 spans 17 amino acids. Left in the record is the CDR3 DNA by itself, 51 bases read in frame from the first base. This sample's time point label indicates: baseline before first vaccination. The vaccinee samples were drawn from two UK trials, COV001 and COV002, one of which was a single-blind randomized controlled phase 2/3 trial testing AZD1222 (ChAdOx1 nCoV-19) in healthy adults. Trial participant PBMC samples were collected at day 0 and day 28 after the second dose for TCRbeta chain sequencing.

This specimen comes from a study of T cell responses to AZD1222 COVID-19 vaccine (dated by TCRdb to the early 2020s). The study in broad terms: AZD1222 recipients given second doses at about 4 weeks or at about 12 weeks were pooled, since spike-specific TCR depth and breadth were not found to differ between the two schedules. A total of approximately 240 trial participants underwent TCR sequencing, of whom some 200 had received two doses of AZD1222 and some 25 had received two doses of the MenACWY control vaccine. Trial participants were enrolled by age into subgroups of 18-55, 56-69 and 70-plus years, and roughly 150, 30 and 60 TCR-sequenced participants, respectively, were included in these subgroups. Overall results and qualifications from the work: Spike-specific TCR breadth and depth rose significantly after two AZD1222 doses compared with day 0 and with MenACWY recipients. Reportedly, close to half of the unique spike-specific TCRs recognized epitopes lying outside the regions that are mutated in the B.1.351 and B.1.1.7 variants. Because no day 14 peak-response samples were available, the repertoires could be characterized only after the peak T cell response. Vaccine-associated CD4 TCRs spanned the whole spike protein, with dominant responses in regions 160-218 and 743-854. Only six or seven AZD1222 recipients were SARS-CoV-2 seropositive at baseline, limiting conclusions about previously exposed vaccinees. Participants were mostly white British and included more females than males, and it was suggested by the authors that clonal diversity may have been underestimated. In the small 56-69-year group, the increase in depth fell short of significance, most likely because of low power.

The CDR3 regions of human TCRbeta chains were analyzed by immunosequencing. The authors' pipeline ran thus. TCRs in the repertoires were matched against a reference library of SARS-CoV-2-specific TCRs that had been generated with the MIRA antigen-specificity platform. Breadth meant the fraction of unique TCRs that were SARS-CoV-2-associated, whereas depth meant the fraction of total T cells that were SARS-CoV-2-associated. Each spike-specific TCR was assigned to its reactive spike region and to a CD4 or CD8 class using the MIRA data. Log10-transformed breadth and depth values were compared by one-way ANOVA with Sidak's multiple comparisons tests. Drawn from immuneACCESS, this table holds only the in-frame rearrangements with V and J called that TCRdb kept. Clones are partly lost; checked studies trace under half to an unresolved V gene and leave the rest unexplained. V and J calls and clone size follow that table, whereas D and trimming were derived from the DNA. The sample profile shows around 140,000 clones; 85% to 95% of them were found once. The top ten constitute 5% to 6.5% of the sample.

The receptor's source is an adult in good health. The chain couples TRBV3-1 (or the pseudogene TRBV3-2) to TRBJ2-1, and 10 junctional nucleotides match TRBD2. This specimen was peripheral blood, taken on day 0 of AZD1222 vaccination. In nucleotide form, the sequence is TGTGCCAGCAGCCTACTTTTAGCGGGAGGTAGGTGGAACGAGCAGTTCTTC. The encoded protein is CASSLLLAGGRWNEQFF.